This TCR beta chain is from a study of control samples from healthy donors and cancer patients. Libraries were prepared by immunoSEQ multiplex PCR; TCRdb keeps only in-frame clonotypes and omits some of them. The profile shows 20,000 to 30,000 clones, around 90% of them singletons. Germline V CDR1 and CDR2: SGHTA, FQGTGA. The CDR3 totals 13 residues. V shed 5 bases and J shed 2 bases, with 9 bases lying between them. This TCR was sampled from a man in his forties or fifties with lung cancer. Input material: PBMCs. This chain uses TRBV7-3 with TRBJ1-1; D is possibly TRBD1 (5 bases). The CDR3: CASSAGHNTEAFF. CDR3 nucleotide sequence: TGTGCCAGCAGCGCAGGACATAACACTGAAGCTTTCTTT.